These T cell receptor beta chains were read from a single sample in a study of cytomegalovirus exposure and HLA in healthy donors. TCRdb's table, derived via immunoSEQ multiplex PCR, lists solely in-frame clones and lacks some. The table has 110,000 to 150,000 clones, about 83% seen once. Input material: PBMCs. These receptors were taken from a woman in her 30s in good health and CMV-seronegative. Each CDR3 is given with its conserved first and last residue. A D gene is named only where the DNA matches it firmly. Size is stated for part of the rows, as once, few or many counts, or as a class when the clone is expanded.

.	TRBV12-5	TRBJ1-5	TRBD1	CASGLGDRGIGQPQHF	TGTGCTAGTGGTTTGGGGGACAGGGGAATAGGTCAGCCCCAGCATTTT
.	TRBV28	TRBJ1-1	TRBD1	CASIPDRDNTEAFF	TGTGCCAGCATCCCGGACAGGGATAACACTGAAGCTTTCTTT
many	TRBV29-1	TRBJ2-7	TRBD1	CSGGQGGYEQYF	TGCAGCGGAGGACAGGGGGGGTACGAGCAGTACTTC
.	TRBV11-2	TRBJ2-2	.	CASSYGQRVGELFF	TGTGCCAGCAGCTACGGACAGAGGGTCGGGGAGCTGTTTTTT
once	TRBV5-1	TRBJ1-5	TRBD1	CASSSTGGSNQPQHF	TGCGCCAGCAGCTCAACAGGGGGAAGCAATCAGCCCCAGCATTTT
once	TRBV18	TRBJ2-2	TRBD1	CASSPRARTGGTGELFF	TGTGCCAGCTCACCAAGAGCGCGAACAGGGGGCACCGGGGAGCTGTTTTTT
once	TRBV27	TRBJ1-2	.	CATKPNQGRYGYTF	TGTGCCACCAAACCGAACCAGGGCAGGTATGGCTACACCTTC
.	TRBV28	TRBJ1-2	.	CASSLGGKGYTF	TGTGCCAGCAGTTTGGGGGGAAAAGGCTACACCTTC
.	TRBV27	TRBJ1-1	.	CASSAQENTEAFF	TGTGCCAGCAGCGCACAAGAGAACACTGAAGCTTTCTTT
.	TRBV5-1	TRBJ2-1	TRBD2	CASSPGTSGPNEQFF	TGCGCCAGCAGCCCTGGTACTAGCGGACCGAATGAGCAGTTCTTC
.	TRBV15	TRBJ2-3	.	CATSRDRGFGTDTQYF	TGTGCCACCAGCAGAGATCGGGGGTTTGGCACAGATACGCAGTATTTT
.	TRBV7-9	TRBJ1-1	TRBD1	CASSLGQGNTEAFF	TGTGCCAGCAGCTTAGGACAGGGGAACACTGAAGCTTTCTTT
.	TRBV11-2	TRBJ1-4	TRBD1	CASSFRQGAKLFF	TGTGCCAGCAGCTTTAGACAGGGAGCAAAACTGTTTTTT
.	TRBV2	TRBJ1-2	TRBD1	CASTPGTGSPTYTF	TGTGCCAGCACTCCCGGGACAGGGTCACCCACCTACACCTTC
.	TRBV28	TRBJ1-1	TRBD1	CASNRQGVNTEAFF	TGTGCCAGCAACAGACAGGGGGTGAACACTGAAGCTTTCTTT
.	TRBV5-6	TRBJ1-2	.	CASSLWRANYGYTF	TGTGCCAGCAGCTTGTGGAGAGCTAACTATGGCTACACCTTC